This T cell receptor beta chain was sequenced for a study of blood T cell repertoires in COVID-19. Turning to the study itself: In each case, the material was cDNA or gDNA derived from T cells, B-cell-depleted T cells, or PBMCs.

Assay used: immunoSEQ multiplex PCR; TCRdb lists only in-frame clones, some missing. The sample yields approximately 230,000 clones, around 88% seen once. The CDR3 is made up of 14 amino acids. V lost 5 bases to trimming and J lost 1 base; unmatched junction nucleotides: 7. The germline gives CDR1 GTSNPN, CDR2 SVGIG (reference sequence). The chain links TRBV30 to TRBJ2-5; 7 bases fit TRBD1. This sequence originates from a woman in her 30s with COVID-19, enrolled during active disease. Material: peripheral blood. The CDR3 is CAWGLGTVQETQYF. The CDR3 DNA sequence: TGTGCCTGGGGGCTAGGGACAGTCCAAGAGACCCAGTACTTC.